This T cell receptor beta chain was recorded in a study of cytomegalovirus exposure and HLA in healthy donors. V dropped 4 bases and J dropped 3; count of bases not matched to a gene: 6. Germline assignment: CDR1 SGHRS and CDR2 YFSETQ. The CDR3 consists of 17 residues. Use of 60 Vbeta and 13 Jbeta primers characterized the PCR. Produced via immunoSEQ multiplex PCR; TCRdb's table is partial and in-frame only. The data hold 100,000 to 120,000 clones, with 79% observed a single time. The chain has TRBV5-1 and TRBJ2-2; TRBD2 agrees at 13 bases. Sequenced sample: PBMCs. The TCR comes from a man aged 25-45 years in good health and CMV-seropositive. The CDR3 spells CASSLRLAGGYTGELFF. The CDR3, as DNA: TGCGCCAGCAGCCTGAGACTAGCGGGGGGATACACCGGGGAGCTGTTTTTT.